This T cell receptor (beta chain) was identified in a study of vaccination effects on CD4 cells after COVID-19. Study as a whole: Post-vaccine specimens arrived a median 72 days past the second dose. In culture with 10 IU/ml IL-2 and 9 to 10 ug/ml peptides, PBMC were grown at around 1.8 million per well.

The CDR3 has 12 amino acids. Germline V lookup: CDR1 SNHLY, CDR2 FYNNEI. V lost 11 bases, J lost 1 base, and 10 bases lay in between. After less than 11 days in culture, the CD4+ T cells were isolated. Participants were vaccinated with two doses of either the BNT162b2 or mRNA-1273 vaccine. Vaccine recipients, nucleocapsid antibody negative, had no prior SARS-CoV-2 infection. Days 3 and 7 saw half the medium replaced with IL-2 medium. The assay was immunoSEQ multiplex PCR, and TCRdb's table has in-frame clones only and misses some. Among 70,000 or so clones, around 70% were seen once, and the ten largest hold approximately 2.2%. This clone was detected only a few times. The antigen is unknown.

The chain recombines TRBV2 with TRBJ2-3; D is uncertain. The receptor comes from a human donor who received a COVID-19 vaccine. The specimen comprised CD4+ T cells from PBMCs cultured without peptide, sampled after COVID-19 vaccination. CDR3: CAGGAGTDTQYF. The CDR3 DNA is TGTGCCGGCGGTGCGGGCACAGATACGCAGTATTTT. Supplemented by reference TRBV2 and TRBJ2-3, the full variable domain reads EPEVTQTPSHQVTQMGQEVILRCVPISNHLYFYWYRQILGQKVEFLVSFYNNEISEKSEIFDDQFSVERPDGSNFTLKIRSTKLEDSAMYFCAGGAGTDTQYFGPGTRLTVL.